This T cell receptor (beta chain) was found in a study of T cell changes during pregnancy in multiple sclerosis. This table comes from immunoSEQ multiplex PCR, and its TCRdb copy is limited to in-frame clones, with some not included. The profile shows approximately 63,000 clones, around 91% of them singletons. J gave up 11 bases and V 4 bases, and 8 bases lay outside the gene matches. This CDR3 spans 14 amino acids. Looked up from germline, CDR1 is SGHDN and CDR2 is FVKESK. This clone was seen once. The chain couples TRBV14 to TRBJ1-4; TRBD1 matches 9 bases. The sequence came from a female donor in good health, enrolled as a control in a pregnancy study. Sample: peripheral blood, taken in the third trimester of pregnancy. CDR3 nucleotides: TGTGCCAGCAGCCCCGTGACCGGGACAGGGAAACTGTTTTTT. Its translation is CASSPVTGTGKLFF.